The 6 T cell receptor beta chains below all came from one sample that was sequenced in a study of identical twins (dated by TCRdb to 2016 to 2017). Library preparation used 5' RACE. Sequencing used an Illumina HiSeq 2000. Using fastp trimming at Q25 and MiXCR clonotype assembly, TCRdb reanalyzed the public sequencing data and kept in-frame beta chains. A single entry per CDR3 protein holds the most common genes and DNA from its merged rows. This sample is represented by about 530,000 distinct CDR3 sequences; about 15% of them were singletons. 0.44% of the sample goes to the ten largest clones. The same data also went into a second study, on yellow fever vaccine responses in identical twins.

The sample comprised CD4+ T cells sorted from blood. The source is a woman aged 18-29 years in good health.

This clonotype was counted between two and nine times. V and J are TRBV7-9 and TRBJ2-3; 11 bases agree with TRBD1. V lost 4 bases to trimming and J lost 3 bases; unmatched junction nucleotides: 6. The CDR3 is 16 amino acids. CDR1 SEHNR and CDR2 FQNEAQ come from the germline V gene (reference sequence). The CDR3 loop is CASSSRDRGVTDTQYF. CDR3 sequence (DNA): TGTGCCAGCAGCTCCAGGGACAGGGGGGTGACAGATACGCAGTATTTT.

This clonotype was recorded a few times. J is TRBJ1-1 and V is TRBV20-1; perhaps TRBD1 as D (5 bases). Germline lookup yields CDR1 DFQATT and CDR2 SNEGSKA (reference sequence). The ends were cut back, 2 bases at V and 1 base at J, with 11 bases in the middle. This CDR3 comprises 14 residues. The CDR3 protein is CSARITGTNTEAFF. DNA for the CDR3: TGCAGTGCTAGAATTACTGGGACGAACACTGAAGCTTTCTTT.

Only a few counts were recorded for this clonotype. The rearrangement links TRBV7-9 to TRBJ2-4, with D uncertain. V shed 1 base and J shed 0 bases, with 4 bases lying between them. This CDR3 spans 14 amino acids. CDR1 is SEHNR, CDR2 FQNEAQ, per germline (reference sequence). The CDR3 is CASSLDIAKNIQYF. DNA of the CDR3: TGTGCCAGCAGCTTAGATATAGCCAAAAACATTCAGTACTTC.

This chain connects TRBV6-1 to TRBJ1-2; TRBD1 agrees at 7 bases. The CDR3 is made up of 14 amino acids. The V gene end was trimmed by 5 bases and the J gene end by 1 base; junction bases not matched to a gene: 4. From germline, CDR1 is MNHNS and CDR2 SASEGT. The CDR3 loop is CASSRTGVNYGYTF. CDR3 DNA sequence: TGTGCCAGCAGTCGCACAGGGGTTAACTATGGCTACACCTTC.

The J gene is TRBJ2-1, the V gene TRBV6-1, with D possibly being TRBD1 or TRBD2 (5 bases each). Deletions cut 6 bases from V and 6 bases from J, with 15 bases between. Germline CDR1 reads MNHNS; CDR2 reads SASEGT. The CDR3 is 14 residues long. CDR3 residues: CASSPLKGTNEQFF. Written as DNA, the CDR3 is TGTGCCAGCAGCCCCTTAAAGGGGACCAATGAGCAGTTCTTC.

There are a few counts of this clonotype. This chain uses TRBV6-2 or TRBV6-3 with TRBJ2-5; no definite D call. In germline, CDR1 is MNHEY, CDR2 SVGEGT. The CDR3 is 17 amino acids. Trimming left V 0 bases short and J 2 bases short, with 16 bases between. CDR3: CASSYSSAPRPQETQYF. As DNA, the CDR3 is TGTGCCAGCAGTTACTCGAGTGCTCCAAGGCCACAAGAGACCCAGTACTTC.